One sample yielded the 9 T cell receptor beta chains listed below, sequenced in a study of neoadjuvant anti-PD-1 for oral cavity cancer. The time point denotes: after neoadjuvant nivolumab, at surgical resection. Clones were read by immunoSEQ multiplex PCR, and TCRdb kept only the in-frame ones, dropping some. The table records about 68,000 clones, approximately 85% of them present only once. The source was PBMCs, collected after nivolumab (anti-PD-1) treatment. The receptor set was obtained from a person between 40 and 85 years old with oral cavity squamous cell carcinoma.

V usage is TRBV4-1 and J usage is TRBJ2-7; 10 bases match TRBD2. With V trimmed by 1 base and J by 2 bases, 5 bases remained unmatched. The CDR3 loop spans 16 amino acids. Germline loops: CDR1 MGHRA, CDR2 YSYEKL. CDR3 in amino acids: CASSQASGRGAYEQYF. CDR3 DNA: TGCGCCAGCAGCCAAGCTAGCGGGAGAGGGGCCTACGAGCAGTACTTC.

The V and J genes are TRBV19 and TRBJ2-2; 8 nucleotides line up with TRBD1. V lost 2 bases, J lost 5 bases, and 10 bases stayed unmatched. CDR3 length: 17 residues. Germline V gene sequence: CDR1 LNHDA, CDR2 SQIVND (reference sequence). CDR3 in amino acids: CASSINLGRGLTGELFF. The DNA for the CDR3 is TGTGCCAGTAGTATAAATCTCGGCAGGGGGCTAACCGGGGAGCTGTTTTTT. The variable domain in full, with the rest retrieved from reference TRBV19 and TRBJ2-2, is DGGITQSPKYLFRKEGQNVTLSCEQNLNHDAMYWYRQDPGQGLRLIYYSQIVNDFQKGDIAEGYSVSREKKESFPLTVTSAQKNPTAFYLCASSINLGRGLTGELFFGEGSRLTVL.

V gene TRBV14 combines with J gene TRBJ2-2, with a weak D call TRBD1 (6 bases). CDR3 size: 15 residues. V lost 3 bases and J lost 4, with 12 bases in between. Germline CDR1 and CDR2: SGHDN and FVKESK. Here the CDR3 DNA reads TGTGCCAGCAGCCACGGTGCAGGGGCCACCGGGGAGCTGTTTTTT. It encodes CASSHGAGATGELFF.

The chain employs TRBV6-1 and TRBJ2-7; TRBD1 aligns across 7 bases. Losses at the gene ends were 4 bases for V and 3 bases for J; bases not matched to a gene: 9. Germline V gene lookup returns CDR1 MNHNS and CDR2 SASEGT. The CDR3 extends over 15 amino acids. As DNA, the CDR3 is TGTGCCAGCAGTGCCGATTGGGACAGTTTCTACGAGCAGTACTTC. Residues: CASSADWDSFYEQYF.

The chain combines TRBV2 with TRBJ2-7; 9 nucleotides line up with TRBD1. CDR1 is SNHLY, CDR2 FYNNEI, per germline. After removal of 5 bases from V and 3 bases from J, the junction contained 5 bases not matched to a gene. The CDR3 extends over 14 amino acids. CDR3 DNA sequence: TGTGCCAGCAGTCTGGGGGGACAGGGCTACGAGCAGTACTTC. The encoded protein is CASSLGGQGYEQYF. Filled out from reference TRBV2 and TRBJ2-7, the complete variable domain reads EPEVTQTPSHQVTQMGQEVILRCVPISNHLYFYWYRQILGQKVEFLVSFYNNEISEKSEIFDDQFSVERPDGSNFTLKIRSTKLEDSAMYFCASSLGGQGYEQYFGPGTRLTVT.

As DNA, the CDR3 is TGTGCCATCAGTGAGTCGATATCCACAGATACGCAGTATTTT. This encodes CAISESISTDTQYF. V usage is TRBV10-3 and J usage is TRBJ2-3; D remains unclear. The V gene lost 0 bases and the J gene lost 2 bases, with 6 bases spanning the gap. The length of the CDR3 is 14 residues. Germline CDR1 reads ENHRY; CDR2 reads SYGVKD.

This clone occurred once. The chain is built from TRBV6-6 and TRBJ2-7; 11 bases align to TRBD2. In germline, CDR1 is MNHNY, CDR2 SVGAGI (reference sequence). The CDR3 totals 15 residues. Germline trimming cut 2 bases from V and 3 bases from J; bases unmatched to any gene: 3. The DNA for the CDR3 is TGTGCCAGCAGTTACCAGACTAGCGGGAACTACGAGCAGTACTTC. Protein sequence: CASSYQTSGNYEQYF.

This chain joins TRBV5-1 and TRBJ2-2; maybe TRBD2 (6 bases). CDR1 is SGHRS and CDR2 is YFSETQ in the germline V gene. The CDR3 is 14 amino acids. V was trimmed by 1 base and J by 7 bases, leaving 11 bases between them. CDR3 DNA sequence: TGCGCCAGCAGCTTGAACGGGAGAGACGGGGAGCTGTTTTTT. Translated: CASSLNGRDGELFF.

This rearrangement joins TRBV7-3 to TRBJ2-7, with 8 nucleotides matching TRBD1. The V and J ends lost 5 bases and 0 bases, in that order; junction bases with no gene match: 6. This CDR3 comprises 15 residues. The germline gives CDR1 SGHTA, CDR2 FQGTGA. CDR3 nucleotides: TGTGCCAGCAGCCCCACAGGGGGGAGCTCCTACGAGCAGTACTTC. Residues: CASSPTGGSSYEQYF.